One T cell receptor beta chain is described in this entry. Antigen specificity is unknown. Only in-frame clones appear in the TCRdb table, and some are missing; sequencing was by immunoSEQ multiplex PCR. In the table there are around 64,000 clones, over 60% of which are singletons. This CDR3 has 14 amino acids. The V and J ends lost 3 bases and 5 bases, in that order; junction bases with no gene match: 5. CDR1 LGHNA and CDR2 YSLEER come from the germline V gene. As for time point: blood 4 weeks post-SBRT, at nephrectomy. Treatment in this sample: 15 Gy SBRT to primary tumor, nephrectomy 4 weeks later. Nephrectomy followed 15 Gy stereotactic body radiation by 4 weeks. The sample originates from a study of radiation and T cells in renal cell carcinoma. Study results and caveats: Baseline intratumoral clonotype presence is unknown without pretreatment biopsies. Top tumor clonotypes rose in blood 2 weeks post-radiation, then contracted.

The TCR sequence derives from a man in his sixties with renal cell carcinoma. The gene calls are TRBV4-3 and TRBJ2-5; 8 bases fit TRBD2. The sequences come from blood, collected from a patient whose treatment included radiotherapy and nephrectomy. The CDR3 nucleotides are TGCGCCAGCAGCCAGACCGGGGGGGCGGAGACCCAGTACTTC. It codes for CASSQTGGAETQYF.